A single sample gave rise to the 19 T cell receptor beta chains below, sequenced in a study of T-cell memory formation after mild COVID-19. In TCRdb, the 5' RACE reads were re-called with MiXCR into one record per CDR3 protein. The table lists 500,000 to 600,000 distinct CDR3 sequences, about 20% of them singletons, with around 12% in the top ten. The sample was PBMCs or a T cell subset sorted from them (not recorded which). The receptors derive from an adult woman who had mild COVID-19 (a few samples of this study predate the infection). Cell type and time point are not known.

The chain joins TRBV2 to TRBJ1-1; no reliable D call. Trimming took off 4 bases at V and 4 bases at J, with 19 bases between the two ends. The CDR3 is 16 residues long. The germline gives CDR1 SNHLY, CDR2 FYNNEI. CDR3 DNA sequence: TGTGCCAGCAGTGTAGGGTCGTGGGCGGAGACCACTGAAGCTTTCTTT. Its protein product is CASSVGSWAETTEAFF.

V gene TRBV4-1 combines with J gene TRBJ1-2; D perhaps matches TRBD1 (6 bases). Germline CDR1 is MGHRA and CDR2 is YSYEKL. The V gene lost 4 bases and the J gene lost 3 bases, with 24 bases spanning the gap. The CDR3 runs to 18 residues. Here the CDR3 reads CASSPRGTPKGEDYGYTF. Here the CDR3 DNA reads TGCGCCAGCAGCCCTCGGGGGACACCGAAGGGGGAGGACTATGGCTACACCTTC.

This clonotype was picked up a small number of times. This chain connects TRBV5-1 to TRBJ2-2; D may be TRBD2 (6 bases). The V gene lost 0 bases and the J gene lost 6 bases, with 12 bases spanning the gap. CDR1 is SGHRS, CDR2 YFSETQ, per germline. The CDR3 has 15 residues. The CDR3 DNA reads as TGCGCCAGCAGCTTGGAATTGCGGGAATCCGGGGAGCTGTTTTTT. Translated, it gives CASSLELRESGELFF.

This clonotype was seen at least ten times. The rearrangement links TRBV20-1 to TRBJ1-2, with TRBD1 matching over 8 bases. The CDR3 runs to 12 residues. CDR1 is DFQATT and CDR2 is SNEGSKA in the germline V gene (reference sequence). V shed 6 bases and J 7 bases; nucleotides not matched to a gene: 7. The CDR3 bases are TGCAGTGCGAGCAGGGGGCAGGGTGGCTACACCTTC. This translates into CSASRGQGGYTF.

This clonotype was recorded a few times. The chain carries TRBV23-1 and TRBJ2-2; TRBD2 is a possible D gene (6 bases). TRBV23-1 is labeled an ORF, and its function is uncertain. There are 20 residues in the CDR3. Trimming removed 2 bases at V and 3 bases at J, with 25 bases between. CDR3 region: CASSQDSGNGTKHYTGELFF. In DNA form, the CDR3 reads TGCGCCAGCAGTCAAGATAGCGGCAACGGGACGAAGCACTACACCGGGGAGCTGTTTTTT.

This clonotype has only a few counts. CDR3 amino acids: CASHSNSGDRTQYF. CDR3 nucleotide sequence: TGTGCCAGCCACAGCAATAGCGGGGACAGGACCCAGTACTTC. V and J are TRBV6-5 and TRBJ2-5; D is possibly TRBD2 (8 bases). CDR1 is MNHEY, CDR2 SVGAGI, per germline. This CDR3 spans 14 amino acids. V lost 8 bases and J lost 7, with 20 bases in between.

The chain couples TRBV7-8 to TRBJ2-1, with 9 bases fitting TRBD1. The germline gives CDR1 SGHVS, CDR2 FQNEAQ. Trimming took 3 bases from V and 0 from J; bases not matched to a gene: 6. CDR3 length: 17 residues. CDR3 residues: CASSLTDRGHSYNEQFF. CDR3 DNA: TGTGCCAGCAGCTTGACGGACAGGGGCCACTCCTACAATGAGCAGTTCTTC.

CDR3 in DNA: TGTGCCAGCAGTGAAAATCTGAGCGTTTACACCTACGAGCAGTACTTC. It translates to CASSENLSVYTYEQYF. The V call is TRBV6-1, the J call TRBJ2-7; no clear D gene. Looked up from germline, CDR1 is MNHNS and CDR2 is SASEGT. CDR3 length: 16 residues. Trimming took 2 bases from V and 2 from J, leaving 16 bases between them.

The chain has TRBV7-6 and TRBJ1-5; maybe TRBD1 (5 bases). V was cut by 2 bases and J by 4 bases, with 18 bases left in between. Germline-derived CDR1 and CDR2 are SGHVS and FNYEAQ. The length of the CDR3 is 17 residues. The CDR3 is CASSLNPLTGGNQPQHF. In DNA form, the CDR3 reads TGTGCCAGCAGCTTAAACCCACTAACAGGTGGGAATCAGCCCCAGCATTTT.

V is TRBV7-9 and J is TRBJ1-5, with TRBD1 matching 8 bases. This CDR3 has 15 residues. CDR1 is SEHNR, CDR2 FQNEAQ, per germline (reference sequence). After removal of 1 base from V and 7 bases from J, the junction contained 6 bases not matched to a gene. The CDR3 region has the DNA TGTGCCAGCAGCTTAGTCGGACAGGGAATCCAGCCCCAGCATTTT. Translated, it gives CASSLVGQGIQPQHF. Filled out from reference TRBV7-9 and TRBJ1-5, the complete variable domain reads DTGVSQNPRHKITKRGQNVTFRCDPISEHNRLYWYRQTLGQGPEFLTYFQNEAQLEKSRLLSDRFSAERPKGSFSTLEIQRTEQGDSAMYLCASSLVGQGIQPQHFGDGTRLSIL.

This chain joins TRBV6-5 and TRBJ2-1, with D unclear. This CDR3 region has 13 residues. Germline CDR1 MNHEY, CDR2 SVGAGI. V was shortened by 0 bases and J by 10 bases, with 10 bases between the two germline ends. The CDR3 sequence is CASSYSSLGEQFF. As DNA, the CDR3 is TGTGCCAGCAGTTACTCATCTCTAGGGGAGCAGTTCTTC.

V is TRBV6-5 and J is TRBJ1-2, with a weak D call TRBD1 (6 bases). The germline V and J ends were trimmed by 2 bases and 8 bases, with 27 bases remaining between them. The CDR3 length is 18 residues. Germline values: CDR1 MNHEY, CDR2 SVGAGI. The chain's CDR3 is CASSYDVPRQGPIDGYTF. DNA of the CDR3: TGTGCCAGCAGTTACGACGTCCCCCGGCAGGGGCCGATAGACGGCTACACCTTC.

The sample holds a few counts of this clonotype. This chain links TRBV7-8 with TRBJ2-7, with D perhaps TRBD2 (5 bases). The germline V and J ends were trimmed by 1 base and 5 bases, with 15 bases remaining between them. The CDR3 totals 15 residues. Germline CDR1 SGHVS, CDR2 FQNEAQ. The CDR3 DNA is TGTGCCAGCAGCTTAGAGTCGGAGGCGCGGGACGAGCAGTACTTC. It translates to CASSLESEARDEQYF.

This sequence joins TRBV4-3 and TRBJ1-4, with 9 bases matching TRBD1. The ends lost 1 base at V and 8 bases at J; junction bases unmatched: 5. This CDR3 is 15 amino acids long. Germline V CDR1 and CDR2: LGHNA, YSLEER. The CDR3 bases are TGCGCCAGCAGCCAAGGTGGGACAGGGAAAGAAAAACTGTTTTTT. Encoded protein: CASSQGGTGKEKLFF.

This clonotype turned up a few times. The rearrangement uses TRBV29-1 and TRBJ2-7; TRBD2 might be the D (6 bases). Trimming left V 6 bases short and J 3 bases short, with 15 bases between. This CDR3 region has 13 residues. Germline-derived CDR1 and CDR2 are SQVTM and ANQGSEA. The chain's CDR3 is CSVEGASDYEQYF. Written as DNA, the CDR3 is TGCAGCGTGGAGGGTGCCAGCGACTACGAGCAGTACTTC.

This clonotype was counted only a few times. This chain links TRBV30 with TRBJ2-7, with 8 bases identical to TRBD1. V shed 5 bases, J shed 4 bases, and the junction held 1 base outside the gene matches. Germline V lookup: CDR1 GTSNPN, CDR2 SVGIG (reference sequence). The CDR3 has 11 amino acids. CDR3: CAWDRGYEQYF. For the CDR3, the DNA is TGTGCCTGGGACAGGGGATACGAGCAGTACTTC.

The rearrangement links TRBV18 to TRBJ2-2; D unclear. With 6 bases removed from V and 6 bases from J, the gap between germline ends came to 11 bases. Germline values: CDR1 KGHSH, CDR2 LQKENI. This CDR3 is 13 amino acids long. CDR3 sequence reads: CASSDLFAGELFF. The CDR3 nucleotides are TGTGCCAGCTCCGATCTTTTCGCCGGGGAGCTGTTTTTT.

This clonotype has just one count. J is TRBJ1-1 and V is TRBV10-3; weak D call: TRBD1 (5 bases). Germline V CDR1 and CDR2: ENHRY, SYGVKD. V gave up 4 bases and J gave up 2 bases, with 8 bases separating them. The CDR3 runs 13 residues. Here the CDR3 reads CAISVGTNTEAFF. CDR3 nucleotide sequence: TGTGCCATCAGTGTAGGGACCAACACTGAAGCTTTCTTT.

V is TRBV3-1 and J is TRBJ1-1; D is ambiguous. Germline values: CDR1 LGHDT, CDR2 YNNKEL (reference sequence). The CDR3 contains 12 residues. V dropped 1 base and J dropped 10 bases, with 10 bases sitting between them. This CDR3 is CASSQGQGLAFF. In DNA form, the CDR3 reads TGTGCCAGCAGCCAAGGTCAAGGGCTAGCTTTCTTT.